This T cell receptor beta chain derives from a study of technical replicates of blood from a few donors. Germline assignment: CDR1 SGHTA and CDR2 FQGTGA. This CDR3 spans 15 amino acids. V shed 5 bases and J shed 0 bases, with 8 bases lying between them. The repertoire was sequenced with immunoSEQ multiplex PCR; TCRdb's copy has only in-frame clones and lacks some. The sample has around 100,000 clones, roughly 95% seen once. This chain uses TRBV7-3 with TRBJ2-6; TRBD1 is a possible D gene (5 bases). Sequences were obtained from T cells isolated from PBMCs. This receptor was obtained from a human donor in good health. In DNA form, the CDR3 reads TGTGCCAGCAGCACCAGGGCCTCTGGGGCCAACGTCCTGACTTTC. Its protein product is CASSTRASGANVLTF.